This is a list of T cell receptor beta chains from one sample in a study of monozygotic twins with inflammatory bowel disease. TCRdb re-called the 5' RACE reads and gives one entry per CDR3 protein, without DNA. This repertoire includes about 440,000 distinct CDR3 sequences. The specimen sequenced was blood. The receptor source for this set is a human donor with ulcerative colitis or Crohn's disease, or a healthy co-twin of an affected twin (not recorded which). The CDR3 runs from the conserved cysteine through the conserved F or W.

j_gene: TRBJ2-1; v_gene: TRBV7-6; CDR3aa: CASSLATGNLYNEQFF
j_gene: TRBJ2-2; v_gene: TRBV7-9; CDR3aa: CASSLEAGTNTGELFF
j_gene: TRBJ1-4; v_gene: TRBV3-1; CDR3aa: CASSQDQGQGNEKLFF
j_gene: TRBJ2-3; v_gene: TRBV5-5; CDR3aa: CASNVGSGSVVGDTQYF
j_gene: TRBJ1-1; v_gene: TRBV30; CDR3aa: CAWRTSLGQKNTEAFF
j_gene: TRBJ2-1; v_gene: TRBV5-1; CDR3aa: CASSAGAEYNEQFF
j_gene: TRBJ2-3; v_gene: TRBV25-1; CDR3aa: CASSEFSRFRAGSTDTQYF
j_gene: TRBJ1-2; v_gene: TRBV6-6; CDR3aa: CASSPGNLVGYTF
j_gene: TRBJ2-5; v_gene: TRBV7-9; CDR3aa: CASSPREIGETQYF
j_gene: TRBJ2-1; v_gene: TRBV15; CDR3aa: CATSRGDRVNNEQFF
j_gene: TRBJ2-3; v_gene: TRBV7-2; CDR3aa: CASSPRLRATGTDTQYF
j_gene: TRBJ1-6; v_gene: TRBV12-3/TRBV12-4; CDR3aa: CASSFLQNSPLHF
j_gene: TRBJ2-7; v_gene: TRBV27; CDR3aa: CASSDMTSEPYEQYF
j_gene: TRBJ2-1; v_gene: TRBV10-3; CDR3aa: CAISDHTGGNEQFF
j_gene: TRBJ1-4; v_gene: TRBV19; CDR3aa: CASSSPGVMEKLFF
j_gene: TRBJ1-1; v_gene: TRBV19; CDR3aa: CASSLQTGNTEAFF
j_gene: TRBJ2-2; v_gene: TRBV6-5; CDR3aa: CASRREMGELSF
j_gene: TRBJ2-1; v_gene: TRBV29-1; CDR3aa: CSVDRGSEQFF
j_gene: TRBJ2-7; v_gene: TRBV12-3/TRBV12-4; CDR3aa: CASTQRGGTFYEQYF
j_gene: TRBJ2-5; v_gene: TRBV9; CDR3aa: CASSVEAGVETQYF
j_gene: TRBJ2-2; v_gene: TRBV7-3; CDR3aa: CASSFSLAANTGELFF
j_gene: TRBJ2-3; v_gene: TRBV3-1; CDR3aa: CASSQDRINGKTDTQYF
j_gene: TRBJ1-5; v_gene: TRBV4-2; CDR3aa: CASSQIGADQPQHF
j_gene: TRBJ2-5; v_gene: TRBV5-5; CDR3aa: CASSLLGIYQETQYF
j_gene: TRBJ2-5; v_gene: TRBV5-1; CDR3aa: CASSLTGIRETQYF
j_gene: TRBJ1-1; v_gene: TRBV28; CDR3aa: CASSLYAGTEAFF
j_gene: TRBJ1-2; v_gene: TRBV3-1; CDR3aa: CASSQGPKGVYGYTF
j_gene: TRBJ1-3; v_gene: TRBV5-6; CDR3aa: CASSRQFSGNTIYF
j_gene: TRBJ1-5; v_gene: TRBV18; CDR3aa: CASSRTAGDLQPQHF
j_gene: TRBJ2-7; v_gene: TRBV10-3; CDR3aa: CAISELRTGDEQYF
j_gene: TRBJ1-4; v_gene: TRBV3-1; CDR3aa: CASSQDPQGQEKLFF
j_gene: TRBJ2-3; v_gene: TRBV5-1; CDR3aa: CASSSPPAGGKDTQYF
j_gene: TRBJ2-1; v_gene: TRBV5-6; CDR3aa: CASSFSHEQFF
j_gene: TRBJ2-7; v_gene: TRBV6-2/TRBV6-3; CDR3aa: CASKGTGGEQYF
j_gene: TRBJ2-2; v_gene: TRBV7-2; CDR3aa: CASSFRTSGNTGELFF
j_gene: TRBJ2-1; v_gene: TRBV28; CDR3aa: CASSPRQGAPNNEQFF